This T cell receptor (beta chain) is from a study of spatial heterogeneity in lung cancer. CDR1 and CDR2 (germline): MNHEY, SVGAGI. The CDR3 is 14 amino acids. The V end lost 7 bases, the J end lost 4 bases, and 13 bases lay between the germline ends. TCRdb re-called the 5' RACE reads with MiXCR, one entry per CDR3 protein. The table includes about 33,000 distinct CDR3 sequences, less than 11% detected once. This clonotype came up many times. Time point in this sample: blood at routine non-recurrence follow-up after resection. The receptor was isolated from a female donor with early-stage non-small cell lung cancer. This sample comprised PBMCs, obtained at follow-up. J is TRBJ2-2 and V is TRBV6-5, with D possibly being TRBD1 (5 bases). CDR3 loop: CASTAGRRTGELFF. CDR3 sequence (DNA): TGTGCCAGCACGGCAGGGCGACGCACCGGGGAGCTGTTTTTT.